This TCR beta chain was captured in a study of blood T cell repertoires in COVID-19. As for the study in general: T cells, B-cell-depleted T cells, or PBMCs provided the cDNA or gDNA that served as material.

Per the authors' pipeline: Reference gene primers were amplified, and this amplification served to estimate nucleated cell counts. Measured with immunoSEQ multiplex PCR; TCRdb has only the in-frame clones, and not every one. V, J and clone size reflect that table, while D and trimming were determined from the DNA. Of nearly 350,000 clones in the sample, under 95% were seen once. Germline CDR1 is LGHNA and CDR2 is YSLEER. This CDR3 contains 16 residues. V lost 0 bases and J lost 0, with 9 bases in between. Comments on this clone: The sample carries other DNA sequences with the same CDR3.

What was sequenced was peripheral blood. The source of this sequence is a woman between 18 and 29 years old who had recovered from COVID-19. J is TRBJ2-1 and V is TRBV4-3; D unresolved. This CDR3 reads CASSQDGSSSYNEQFF. The CDR3 nucleotides are TGCGCCAGCAGCCAAGACGGGTCAAGCTCCTACAATGAGCAGTTCTTC.